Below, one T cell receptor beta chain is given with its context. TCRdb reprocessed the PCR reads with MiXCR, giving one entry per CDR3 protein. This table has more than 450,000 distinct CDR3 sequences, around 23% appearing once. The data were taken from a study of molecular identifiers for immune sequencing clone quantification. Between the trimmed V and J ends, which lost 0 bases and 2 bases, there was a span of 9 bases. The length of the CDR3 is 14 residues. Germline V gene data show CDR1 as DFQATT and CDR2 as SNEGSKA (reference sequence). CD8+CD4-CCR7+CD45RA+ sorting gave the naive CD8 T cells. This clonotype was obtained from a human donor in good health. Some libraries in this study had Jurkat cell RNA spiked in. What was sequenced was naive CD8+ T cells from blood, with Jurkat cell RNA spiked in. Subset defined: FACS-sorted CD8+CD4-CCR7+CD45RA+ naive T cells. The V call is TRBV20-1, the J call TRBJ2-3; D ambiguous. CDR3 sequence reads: CSARDLETTDTQYF. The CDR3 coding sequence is TGCAGTGCTAGAGATCTGGAGACCACAGATACGCAGTATTTT.